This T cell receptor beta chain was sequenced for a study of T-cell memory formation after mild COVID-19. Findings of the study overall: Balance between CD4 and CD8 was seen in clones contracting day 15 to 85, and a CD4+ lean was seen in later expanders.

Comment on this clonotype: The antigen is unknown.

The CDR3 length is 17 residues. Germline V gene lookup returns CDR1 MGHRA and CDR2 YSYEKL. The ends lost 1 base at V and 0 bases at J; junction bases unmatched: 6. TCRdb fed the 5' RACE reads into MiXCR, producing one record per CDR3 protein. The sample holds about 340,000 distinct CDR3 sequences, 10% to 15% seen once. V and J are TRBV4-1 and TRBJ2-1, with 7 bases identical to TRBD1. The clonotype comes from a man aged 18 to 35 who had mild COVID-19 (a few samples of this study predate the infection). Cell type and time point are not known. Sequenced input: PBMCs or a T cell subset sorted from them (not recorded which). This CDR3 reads CASSQGDRASSYNEQFF. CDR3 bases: TGCGCCAGCAGCCAAGGTGACAGGGCCAGCTCCTACAATGAGCAGTTCTTC.